The next 16 T cell receptor beta chains were all read from a single sample in a study of radiation and T cells in renal cell carcinoma. The time point is: blood 4 weeks post-SBRT, at nephrectomy. Noted treatment: 15 Gy SBRT to primary tumor, nephrectomy 4 weeks later. The protocol was immunoSEQ multiplex PCR, while the TCRdb copy is restricted to in-frame clones and leaves out a portion. The table includes 50,000 to 65,000 clones, more than 60% detected once. Sequencing used blood, obtained from a patient whose treatment included radiotherapy and nephrectomy. Receptors originate from a man in his sixties with renal cell carcinoma.

This clone was seen only a few times. The chain is built from TRBV2 and TRBJ1-2; 8 nucleotides match TRBD1. The CDR3 spans 13 residues. V gave up 6 bases and J gave up 4 bases; unmatched junction bases: 4. Germline V gene data show CDR1 as SNHLY and CDR2 as FYNNEI. CDR3 bases: TGTGCCAGCAGCGCAGACAGGGGCTATGGCTACACCTTC. Amino acid sequence: CASSADRGYGYTF.

The V gene is TRBV5-6, the J gene TRBJ1-2, with a tentative D call TRBD1 (6 bases). Trimming cost V 5 bases and J 1 base, with 9 bases left between them. CDR1 and CDR2 from the germline V gene are SGHDT and YYEEEE. The CDR3 has 13 residues. The CDR3 sequence: CASSSDSNYGYTF. CDR3 coding DNA: TGTGCCAGCAGTTCGGACAGTAACTATGGCTACACCTTC.

As DNA, the CDR3 is TGCGCCAGCAGCTCCGGACTAGCGGGAGGGGATACGCAGTATTTT. Protein product: CASSSGLAGGDTQYF. The chain combines TRBV5-1 with TRBJ2-3; 15 bases are a match to TRBD2. With V trimmed by 3 bases and J by 6 bases, 2 bases remained unmatched. The CDR3 length is 15 residues. The germline V gene encodes CDR1 SGHRS and CDR2 YFSETQ.

This chain links TRBV19 with TRBJ2-1, with D perhaps matching TRBD1 (5 bases). This CDR3 is 12 amino acids long. Trimming stripped 5 bases from V and 12 bases from J, with 14 bases between. The V gene's germline CDR1 is LNHDA and CDR2 SQIVND (reference sequence). The CDR3 spells CASSPGQLRQFF. The DNA for the CDR3 is TGTGCCAGTAGTCCAGGGCAGCTAAGGCAGTTCTTC.

This chain joins TRBV9 and TRBJ2-3, with TRBD1 identical over 9 bases. CDR3 length: 14 residues. The junction had 4 bases not matched to a gene; V was cut back by 7 bases and J by 1 base. Germline V gene lookup returns CDR1 SGDLS and CDR2 YYNGEE. CDR3 in DNA: TGTGCCAGCGGACAGGGGAGGGGCACAGATACGCAGTATTTT. Translation: CASGQGRGTDTQYF. Complete variable domain (other parts from reference TRBV9 and TRBJ2-3): DSGVTQTPKHLITATGQRVTLRCSPRSGDLSVYWYQQSLDQGLQFLIQYYNGEERAKGNILERFSAQQFPDLHSELNLSSLELGDSALYFCASGQGRGTDTQYFGPGTRLTVL.

V usage is TRBV2 and J usage is TRBJ2-3; 11 bases are a match to TRBD2. Germline-derived CDR1 and CDR2 are SNHLY and FYNNEI. This CDR3 comprises 15 residues. Trimming removed 7 bases from V and 5 bases from J; junction bases left unmatched: 8. CDR3 in amino acids: CASKELAGVRDTQYF. CDR3 nucleotide sequence: TGTGCCAGCAAGGAACTAGCGGGAGTGAGAGATACGCAGTATTTT. The whole variable domain, filled in from reference TRBV2 and TRBJ2-3, reads EPEVTQTPSHQVTQMGQEVILRCVPISNHLYFYWYRQILGQKVEFLVSFYNNEISEKSEIFDDQFSVERPDGSNFTLKIRSTKLEDSAMYFCASKELAGVRDTQYFGPGTRLTVL.

Turning to this clone: The same CDR3 can be traced to other DNA sequences in this sample. V and J are TRBV18 and TRBJ2-6; D is undetermined. Deletions cut 6 bases from V and 4 bases from J, with 7 bases between. The CDR3 loop spans 13 amino acids. The germline V gene has CDR1 KGHSH and CDR2 LQKENI. CDR3 nucleotide sequence: TGTGCCAGCTCCCCCTCAGGGGCCAACGTCCTGACTTTC. This encodes CASSPSGANVLTF.

The V gene is TRBV5-6, the J gene TRBJ2-1; no clear D. This CDR3 spans 13 amino acids. With 3 bases removed from V and 5 bases from J, the gap between germline ends came to 9 bases. In germline, CDR1 is SGHDT, CDR2 YYEEEE. This CDR3 reads CASSYSYNNEQFF. Written as DNA, the CDR3 is TGTGCCAGCAGCTATTCATACAACAATGAGCAGTTCTTC.

This clone was counted a few times. The genes are TRBV11-1 and TRBJ1-2, with 8 bases aligning to TRBD1. This CDR3 has 14 residues. V was clipped by 3 bases and J by 7 bases; unmatched bases: 7. Germline CDR1 reads SGHAT; CDR2 reads FQDESV (reference sequence). This CDR3 reads CASSLETGVAGYTF. Written as DNA, the CDR3 is TGTGCCAGCAGCTTGGAGACAGGGGTTGCTGGCTACACCTTC.

The chain couples TRBV30 to TRBJ2-2; tentative D call: TRBD1 (5 bases). This CDR3 contains 13 residues. The V and J ends lost 1 base and 5 bases respectively, with 8 bases between them. Germline CDR1 reads GTSNPN; CDR2 reads SVGIG (reference sequence). The CDR3: CAWSGSGTGELFF. The CDR3 nucleotides are TGTGCCTGGAGTGGGTCAGGGACCGGGGAGCTGTTTTTT.

The chain links TRBV28 to TRBJ2-1; 10 nucleotides agree with TRBD2. This CDR3 region has 16 residues. With V trimmed by 7 bases and J by 2 bases, 8 bases remained unmatched. Per the germline V gene, CDR1 is MDHEN and CDR2 is SYDVKM. The CDR3 sequence: CASNSLAGEAYNEQFF. The CDR3 nucleotides read TGTGCCAGCAACTCCCTAGCGGGAGAGGCCTACAATGAGCAGTTCTTC.

V gene TRBV19 combines with J gene TRBJ2-1; 7 bases fit TRBD2. Germline CDR1 LNHDA, CDR2 SQIVND (reference sequence). J lost 7 bases, V lost 2 bases, and 11 bases had no gene match. This CDR3 is 16 amino acids long. The CDR3, as DNA: TGTGCCAGTAGTATACCTAGCGGATACCCAAAAAATGAGCAGTTCTTC. This encodes CASSIPSGYPKNEQFF. Complete variable domain (other parts from reference TRBV19 and TRBJ2-1): DGGITQSPKYLFRKEGQNVTLSCEQNLNHDAMYWYRQDPGQGLRLIYYSQIVNDFQKGDIAEGYSVSREKKESFPLTVTSAQKNPTAFYLCASSIPSGYPKNEQFFGPGTRLTVL.

Remarks on this clone: The same CDR3 also results from other DNA sequences found in this sample. V is TRBV20-1 and J is TRBJ1-1; the D is unclear. This CDR3 has 11 amino acids. V lost 3 bases, J lost 1 base, and 3 bases lay in between. Looked up from germline, CDR1 is DFQATT and CDR2 is SNEGSKA (reference sequence). CDR3 residues: CSARGNTEAFF. The CDR3 DNA reads TGCAGTGCTAGGGGGAACACTGAAGCTTTCTTT.

The chain carries TRBV12-5 and TRBJ2-1; TRBD2 agrees at 12 bases. Trimming at V came to 2 bases and at J to 6 bases, leaving 8 bases not matched to a gene. This CDR3 spans 17 amino acids. Per the germline V gene, CDR1 is LGHNT and CDR2 is FRNRAP. CDR3 nucleotide sequence: TGTGCTAGTGGTTTGACACGACTAGCGGGAGTTCGCAATGAGCAGTTCTTC. Its protein is CASGLTRLAGVRNEQFF.

This clone was observed a handful of times. This chain links TRBV10-3 with TRBJ2-2; 7 bases agree with TRBD2. Germline loops: CDR1 ENHRY, CDR2 SYGVKD. V shed 6 bases and J 0 bases; nucleotides not matched to a gene: 4. The CDR3 has 15 residues. CDR3 amino acids: CAIRASGSNTGELFF. The CDR3 DNA reads as TGTGCCATCAGGGCTAGCGGATCGAACACCGGGGAGCTGTTTTTT.

This rearrangement joins TRBV6-1 to TRBJ2-7; TRBD1 aligns across 8 bases. Looked up from germline, CDR1 is MNHNS and CDR2 is SASEGT. V dropped 5 bases and J dropped 1; count of bases not matched to a gene: 7. This CDR3 is built from 15 residues. This CDR3 is CASSTTGDLSYEQYV. CDR3 coding DNA: TGTGCCAGCAGTACGACAGGGGACTTATCCTACGAGCAGTACGTC.